These 32 T cell receptor beta chains came from one sample sequenced in a study of blood T cells in healthy people across ages. Next came a second PCR, run for 7 to 11 cycles, which used a sample-barcoded 5' primer along with a J-beta primer mix. TCRdb processed the 5' RACE reads anew with MiXCR; each CDR3 protein has one entry. This table has over 1.5 million distinct CDR3 sequences, 40% to 55% appearing once. The sample consisted of blood. These receptor sequences come from a woman aged 40 to 49 in good health.

The J gene is TRBJ2-7, the V gene TRBV20-1, with a tentative D call TRBD1 (6 bases). The CDR3 is made up of 14 amino acids. CDR1 and CDR2 from the germline V gene are DFQATT and SNEGSKA (reference sequence). The V end was cut by 5 bases, the J end by 0 bases, with 14 bases between. The CDR3 bases are TGCAGTGCTCCAGGACAGTTAAGCTCCTACGAGCAGTACTTC. Encoded protein: CSAPGQLSSYEQYF.

This clonotype has only a few counts. The chain is built from TRBV7-2 and TRBJ2-1; D not certain. The CDR3 is made up of 13 amino acids. The germline V gene has CDR1 SGHTA and CDR2 FQGNSA. V lost 7 bases to trimming and J lost 0 bases, with 7 bases between them. CDR3 sequence (DNA): TGTGCCAGCAACCCTTTCTCCTACAATGAGCAGTTCTTC. The encoded protein is CASNPFSYNEQFF.

This clonotype appeared a few times. J is TRBJ2-1 and V is TRBV7-2, with D maybe TRBD2 (5 bases). The germline CDR1 and CDR2 sequences are SGHTA and FQGNSA. The ends were cut back, 1 base at V and 7 bases at J, with 11 bases in the middle. The length of the CDR3 is 14 residues. The CDR3 DNA reads as TGTGCCAGCAGCTTAGTGCGGTCGGGGAATGAGCAGTTCTTC. Its protein is CASSLVRSGNEQFF.

The J gene is TRBJ2-4, the V gene TRBV4-1, with D possibly being TRBD2 (6 bases). The J call may be in error: the DNA end matches TRBJ2-7 better. CDR3 length: 15 amino acids. The V gene's germline CDR1 is MGHRA and CDR2 YSYEKL. The CDR3, as DNA: TGCGCCAGCAGCCCTTCGGAGGGCAAGACCTACGAGCAGTACTTC. It codes for CASSPSEGKTYEQYF.

This clonotype was seen only a few times. V gene TRBV7-2 combines with J gene TRBJ1-2, with 9 bases matching TRBD1. Germline assignment: CDR1 SGHTA and CDR2 FQGNSA. J lost 3 bases, V lost 5 bases, and 7 bases had no gene match. The CDR3 has 15 residues. CDR3 loop: CASSLKQGADYGYTF. The CDR3 DNA sequence: TGTGCCAGCAGCCTAAAACAGGGGGCGGACTATGGCTACACCTTC.

This clonotype was seen more than once but under ten times. This sequence joins TRBV20-1 and TRBJ2-5; 7 nucleotides agree with TRBD2. After removal of 3 bases from V and 2 bases from J, the junction contained 12 bases not matched to a gene. The germline gives CDR1 DFQATT, CDR2 SNEGSKA (reference sequence). The CDR3 length is 16 residues. The CDR3 here is CSASALAGEGQETQYF. The CDR3 DNA reads TGCAGTGCTAGTGCCCTGGCGGGGGAAGGTCAAGAGACCCAGTACTTC.

J is TRBJ2-5 and V is TRBV12-3 or TRBV12-4; D may be TRBD1 (5 bases). CDR3 length: 12 amino acids. V was clipped by 3 bases and J by 13 bases, with 15 bases between them. CDR3 sequence: CASSFRRQNRYF. CDR3 bases: TGTGCCAGCAGTTTTCGAAGACAGAATAGGTACTTC.

A few counts support this clonotype. V is TRBV20-1 and J is TRBJ2-3, with no clear D. This CDR3 has 14 amino acids. V was cut by 5 bases and J by 8 bases, with 20 bases left in between. Germline CDR1 and CDR2: DFQATT and SNEGSKA (reference sequence). This CDR3 is CSASLPDERGTQYF. The CDR3 nucleotides read TGCAGTGCTTCACTTCCGGACGAGCGAGGTACGCAGTATTTT.

The V gene is TRBV6-5, the J gene TRBJ2-5; 10 bases line up with TRBD2. Trimming took 7 bases from V and 5 from J; bases not matched to a gene: 10. Germline V gene sequence: CDR1 MNHEY, CDR2 SVGAGI. CDR3 size: 15 residues. The CDR3 region has the DNA TGTGCCAGCATCCCCATAGCGGGGGGTGGGGAGACCCAGTACTTC. This encodes CASIPIAGGGETQYF.

This clonotype was counted a few times. J is TRBJ2-5 and V is TRBV5-4, with TRBD1 matching over 7 bases. The germline gives CDR1 SGHNT, CDR2 YYREEE (reference sequence). After removal of 3 bases from V and 4 bases from J, the junction contained 9 bases not matched to a gene. The CDR3 covers 15 residues. CDR3 in amino acids: CASSSGTATVETQYF. CDR3 coding DNA: TGTGCCAGCAGCTCAGGGACAGCAACGGTAGAGACCCAGTACTTC.

The genes are TRBV27 and TRBJ2-6, with TRBD1 identical over 10 bases. Germline lookup yields CDR1 MNHEY and CDR2 SMNVEV (reference sequence). After removal of 6 bases from V and 0 bases from J, the junction contained 5 bases not matched to a gene. This CDR3 contains 17 residues. CDR3 sequence: CASRRDRGSSGANVLTF. The CDR3 DNA reads as TGTGCCAGCAGACGGGACAGGGGATCCTCTGGGGCCAACGTCCTGACTTTC. The whole variable domain, remainder taken from reference TRBV27 and TRBJ2-6, is EAQVTQNPRYLITVTGKKLTVTCSQNMNHEYMSWYRQDPGLGLRQIYYSMNVEVTDKGDVPEGYKVSRKEKRNFPLILESPSPNQTSLYFCASRRDRGSSGANVLTFGAGSRLTVL.

The chain has TRBV6-2 or TRBV6-3 and TRBJ2-5; D is unclear. The CDR3 length is 13 residues. Trimming pared 7 bases from V and 2 bases from J, leaving 11 bases between. CDR1 and CDR2 (germline): MNHEY, SVGEGT. CDR3 loop: CASKFGSQETQYF. The CDR3 nucleotides are TGTGCCAGCAAGTTTGGGTCTCAAGAGACCCAGTACTTC.

The chain uses TRBV27 and TRBJ2-5; D may be TRBD1 or TRBD2 (9 bases each). This CDR3 spans 18 amino acids. Per the germline V gene, CDR1 is MNHEY and CDR2 is SMNVEV (reference sequence). V lost 7 bases to trimming and J lost 1 base, with 25 bases between them. The CDR3 bases are TGTGCCAGCATAGGACAGGGGTTTAGCGGGGGCCTCCAAGAGACCCAGTACTTC. Its translation: CASIGQGFSGGLQETQYF.

A few counts support this clonotype. The rearrangement links TRBV15 to TRBJ1-5; 7 nucleotides match TRBD1. The CDR3 is 15 amino acids. Germline V gene data show CDR1 as LNHNV and CDR2 as YYDKDF (reference sequence). J lost 6 bases, V lost 2 bases, and 7 bases had no gene match. The CDR3 DNA reads TGTGCCACCAGCAGATCAACAGGGGTGGGTCAGCCCCAGCATTTT. Translation gives CATSRSTGVGQPQHF. Drawing the rest from reference TRBV15 and TRBJ1-5, the complete variable domain is DAMVIQNPRYQVTQFGKPVTLSCSQTLNHNVMYWYQQKSSQAPKLLFHYYDKDFNNEADTPDNFQSRRPNTSFCFLDIRSPGLGDTAMYLCATSRSTGVGQPQHFGDGTRLSIL.

The chain uses TRBV28 and TRBJ2-7; D not certain. The last part of the DNA fits TRBJ2-5 better; the J call may be wrong. Looked up from germline, CDR1 is MDHEN and CDR2 is SYDVKM. The CDR3 has 14 residues. CDR3 sequence reads: CASGRGSRLETQYF. CDR3 nucleotide sequence: TGTGCCAGCGGGCGAGGTTCAAGATTAGAGACCCAGTACTTC.

J is TRBJ2-1 and V is TRBV20-1; weak D call: TRBD1 (5 bases). The germline CDR1 and CDR2 sequences are DFQATT and SNEGSKA (reference sequence). The CDR3 spans 15 residues. V was cut by 3 bases and J by 10 bases, with 22 bases left in between. CDR3 protein: CSARDLDTGSYEQFF. The CDR3 DNA reads as TGCAGTGCTAGGGATTTAGACACAGGCTCCTACGAGCAGTTCTTC.

This clonotype has more than one count but fewer than ten. The CDR3, as DNA: TGTGCCAGCAGCGTAGGAGCAGCGGGGGGCACAGATACGCAGTATTTT. Its translation: CASSVGAAGGTDTQYF. The J gene is TRBJ2-3, the V gene TRBV9, with TRBD2 matching 8 bases. Germline CDR1 SGDLS, CDR2 YYNGEE. Germline trimming cut 0 bases from V and 1 base from J; bases unmatched to any gene: 4. The CDR3 loop spans 16 amino acids.

The V call is TRBV4-1, the J call TRBJ1-2; D is perhaps TRBD1 (5 bases). CDR3 length equals 16 residues. V was clipped by 0 bases and J by 6 bases, with 17 bases between them. Germline values: CDR1 MGHRA, CDR2 YSYEKL. This chain's CDR3 is CASSQDIGTLWDGYTF. For the CDR3, the DNA is TGCGCCAGCAGCCAAGATATCGGGACCCTTTGGGATGGCTACACCTTC.

This clonotype was detected a few times. The V call is TRBV20-1, the J call TRBJ1-2; D ambiguous. Per germline, CDR1 DFQATT and CDR2 SNEGSKA (reference sequence). This CDR3 contains 13 residues. The V end was cut by 0 bases, the J end by 4 bases, with 9 bases between. The CDR3 DNA reads as TGCAGTGCTAGAGATCACAGCATCTATGGCTACACCTTC. Its protein product is CSARDHSIYGYTF.

This clonotype was seen more than once but under ten times. This chain links TRBV12-3 or TRBV12-4 with TRBJ2-1; tentative D call: TRBD1 (5 bases). There are 16 residues in the CDR3. Trimming cost V 2 bases and J 0 bases, with 11 bases left between them. This CDR3 is CASSLSPDNSYNEQFF. The CDR3 DNA reads as TGTGCCAGCAGTTTATCCCCGGACAACTCCTACAATGAGCAGTTCTTC.

This chain joins TRBV11-2 and TRBJ2-5; tentative D call: TRBD2 (7 bases). CDR3 length equals 15 residues. Germline V lookup: CDR1 SGHAT, CDR2 FQNNGV. V lost 8 bases and J 1 base, leaving 17 bases between the germline ends. CDR3 sequence: CASCLAGGLQETQYF. The CDR3 coding sequence is TGTGCCAGCTGCCTTGCCGGGGGGCTCCAAGAGACCCAGTACTTC.

The chain combines TRBV7-2 with TRBJ1-5, with D uncertain. Germline CDR1 and CDR2: SGHTA and FQGNSA. The CDR3 consists of 15 residues. V was shortened by 5 bases and J by 5 bases, with 16 bases between the two germline ends. CDR3 nucleotide sequence: TGTGCCAGCAGCCGCCGGTTGGCCAGTTATCAGCCCCAGCATTTT. Residues: CASSRRLASYQPQHF.

The gene calls are TRBV20-1 and TRBJ2-7; either TRBD1 or TRBD2 may supply D (5 bases each). Deletions cut 0 bases from V and 5 bases from J, with 17 bases between. The CDR3 spans 15 residues. Germline CDR1 and CDR2: DFQATT and SNEGSKA (reference sequence). The CDR3 DNA is TGCAGTGCTAGAGAGTCCCCGGACCGAGGGGACGAGCAGTACTTC. This encodes CSARESPDRGDEQYF.

This clonotype was counted only a few times. The V call is TRBV25-1, the J call TRBJ2-3; possible D gene TRBD1, 5 bases. CDR1 MGHDK and CDR2 SYGVNS come from the germline V gene. V lost 1 base, J lost 2 bases, and 13 bases lay in between. This CDR3 has 16 amino acids. CDR3 loop: CASSESGRAYTDTQYF. The CDR3 DNA follows: TGTGCCAGCAGTGAATCCGGCAGGGCTTACACAGATACGCAGTATTTT. Full variable domain (missing parts from reference TRBV25-1 and TRBJ2-3): EADIYQTPRYLVIGTGKKITLECSQTMGHDKMYWYQQDPGMELHLIHYSYGVNSTEKGDLSSESTVSRIRTEHFPLTLESARPSHTSQYLCASSESGRAYTDTQYFGPGTRLTVL.

V usage is TRBV21-1 and J usage is TRBJ2-7; the table's TRBD2 call for D was not verified on the DNA. TRBV21-1 is a documented pseudogene. The CDR3 covers 17 residues. CDR3 residues: CASSKEPLAGKTYEQYF. The CDR3 nucleotides are TGTGCCAGCAGCAAAGAGCCCCTAGCGGGTAAGACCTACGAGCAGTACTTC.

The CDR3 DNA reads TGCAGTGCTAGGGGACAGTTTAACACCGGGGAGCTGTTTTTT. Residues: CSARGQFNTGELFF. J is TRBJ2-2 and V is TRBV20-1; 7 bases are a match to TRBD1. The length of the CDR3 is 14 residues. Germline V gene lookup returns CDR1 DFQATT and CDR2 SNEGSKA (reference sequence). Unmatched junction bases numbered 3, after V lost 3 bases and J lost 2 bases.

The rearrangement joins TRBV11-2 to TRBJ2-7; TRBD2 aligns across 12 bases. V gave up 2 bases and J gave up 1 base; unmatched junction bases: 6. CDR1 and CDR2 from the germline V gene are SGHAT and FQNNGV. There are 17 residues in the CDR3. CDR3 residues: CASSLTSGGTNSYEQYF. The DNA of the CDR3 is TGTGCCAGCAGCTTAACTAGCGGGGGGACCAATTCCTACGAGCAGTACTTC.

The J gene is TRBJ2-5, the V gene TRBV20-1; TRBD2 aligns across 7 bases. Germline V gene lookup returns CDR1 DFQATT and CDR2 SNEGSKA (reference sequence). V dropped 6 bases and J dropped 3; count of bases not matched to a gene: 7. The CDR3 has 13 amino acids. This CDR3 is CSALGTIEETQYF. For the CDR3, the DNA is TGCAGTGCCCTCGGGACTATTGAAGAGACCCAGTACTTC.

A note on this clonotype: At one end the junction does not follow the germline gene, possibly because of a read error. CDR3 residues: CASRPTGTTEKLFF. CDR3 nucleotide sequence: TGTGCCAGCAGGCCCACCGGGACTACTGAAAAACTGTTTTTT. This sequence joins TRBV7-9 and TRBJ1-4, with TRBD1 as a possible D gene (5 bases). The CDR3 covers 14 residues. CDR1 is SEHNR, CDR2 FQNEAQ, per germline (reference sequence).

The chain couples TRBV10-3 to TRBJ2-3; 8 nucleotides line up with TRBD1. CDR3 length: 14 residues. J gave up 5 bases and V 11 bases, and 12 bases lay outside the gene matches. CDR1 is ENHRY and CDR2 is SYGVKD in the germline V gene. CDR3 DNA sequence: TGTGCCGCAGGGCAGGGGGCGGAGAAAGATACGCAGTATTTT. Amino acids: CAAGQGAEKDTQYF.

This clonotype has at least ten counts. V and J are TRBV7-2 and TRBJ1-2; D is unresolved. Germline V gene lookup returns CDR1 SGHTA and CDR2 FQGNSA. The CDR3 covers 15 residues. V lost 2 bases and J 1 base, leaving 11 bases between the germline ends. The CDR3 DNA reads TGTGCCAGCAGCTTACCTGGCGGAATTAACTATGGCTACACCTTC. Translation gives CASSLPGGINYGYTF.

The chain combines TRBV12-3 or TRBV12-4 with TRBJ1-2; the match to TRBD1 covers 12 bases. V was pared by 8 bases and J by 5 bases, with 9 bases of the junction left unmatched. This CDR3 contains 15 residues. CDR3 coding DNA: TGTGCCAGCCGCCCCGGGACAGGGGGCGCGTATGGCTACACCTTC. Encoded protein: CASRPGTGGAYGYTF.